This T cell receptor beta chain is drawn from a study of blood T cell repertoires in COVID-19. Across the study: T cells, B-cell-depleted T cells, or PBMCs supplied cDNA or gDNA.

Looked up from germline, CDR1 is MNHEY and CDR2 is SMNVEV (reference sequence). This CDR3 has 15 residues. V dropped 7 bases and J dropped 5 bases, with 21 bases sitting between them. This table comes from immunoSEQ multiplex PCR, and its TCRdb copy is limited to in-frame clones, with some not included. This table holds a few hundred thousand clones, around 80% found once. The sequencing input was peripheral blood. This chain joins TRBV27 and TRBJ2-7, with a possible D match to TRBD2 (6 bases). The source of this sequence is a human donor in a cohort sampled during active COVID-19. CDR3 coding DNA: TGTGCCAGCACCCCCCACGGGAGAGGAGGCAACGAGCAGTACTTC. Its protein is CASTPHGRGGNEQYF.